This T cell receptor (beta chain) was sequenced in a study of blood T cell repertoires in COVID-19. Study as a whole: Sample material is recorded as cDNA or gDNA derived from T cells, B-cell-depleted T cells, or PBMCs.

The CDR3 totals 14 residues. Germline lookup yields CDR1 GTSNPN and CDR2 SVGIG (reference sequence). V lost 8 bases to trimming and J lost 3 bases; unmatched junction nucleotides: 11. The assay was immunoSEQ multiplex PCR, and TCRdb's table has in-frame clones only and misses some. The repertoire has about 58,000 clones, around 83% of them found once; the top ten carry under 20%. This receptor was obtained from a human donor in a cohort sampled during active COVID-19. This rearrangement joins TRBV30 to TRBJ1-1; 8 bases align to TRBD1. Sequencing input: peripheral blood. The CDR3 protein is CATPGTGGYTEAFF. The CDR3 DNA reads as TGTGCCACTCCCGGGACAGGAGGGTACACTGAAGCTTTCTTT.